These 23 T cell receptor beta chains came from one sample sequenced in a study of T cell repertoires in ileal Crohn's disease. Time point specified: inflamed ileum from the surgical specimen. TCRdb keeps only in-frame clones here, not all; method: immunoSEQ multiplex PCR. The sample records 1,500 to 2,000 clones, around nine tenths being singletons. Sequencing used ileal tissue. These receptors originate from an adult with Crohn's disease.

The rearrangement links TRBV7-8 to TRBJ2-3; the D is unclear. Germline-derived CDR1 and CDR2 are SGHVS and FQNEAQ. The CDR3 is 14 residues long. The V end was cut by 2 bases, the J end by 1 base, with 7 bases between. The CDR3: CASSLNPGTDTQYF. The CDR3 DNA follows: TGTGCCAGCAGCTTAAACCCCGGCACAGATACGCAGTATTTT.

The V gene is TRBV28, the J gene TRBJ2-3; 9 positions agree with TRBD2. CDR1 and CDR2 from the germline V gene are MDHEN and SYDVKM. J was trimmed by 5 bases and V by 4 bases; bases with no gene match: 10. This CDR3 comprises 16 residues. For the CDR3, the DNA is TGTGCCAGCAGTTACTTAGCGGGAGAGGGAAGAGATACGCAGTATTTT. Protein: CASSYLAGEGRDTQYF.

The V and J genes are TRBV29-1 and TRBJ2-2; D possibly corresponds to TRBD1 (6 bases). The germline V gene has CDR1 SQVTM and CDR2 ANQGSEA. This CDR3 spans 13 amino acids. As DNA, the CDR3 is TGCAGTACAGGGAGTTCGAACACCGGGGAGCTGTTTTTT. Its protein is CSTGSSNTGELFF.

J is TRBJ1-4 and V is TRBV7-8; D is perhaps TRBD1 (6 bases). CDR3 length: 16 amino acids. CDR1 SGHVS and CDR2 FQNEAQ come from the germline V gene. V lost 5 bases, J lost 3 bases, and 16 bases lay in between. The CDR3, as DNA: TGTGCCAGCAGCAAACAAACCGGGACACCTAATGAAAAACTGTTTTTT. It specifies CASSKQTGTPNEKLFF.

The chain recombines TRBV11-3 with TRBJ2-1, with TRBD1 as a possible D gene (6 bases). CDR1 is SGHNT and CDR2 is YENEEA in the germline V gene. Deletions cut 1 base from V and 6 bases from J, with 13 bases between. The CDR3 covers 15 residues. The CDR3 DNA follows: TGTGCCAGCAGCTTAGGAGTTGGCAGGGGCAATGAGCAGTTCTTC. It yields the protein CASSLGVGRGNEQFF. Complete variable domain (other parts from reference TRBV11-3 and TRBJ2-1): EAGVVQSPRYKIIEKKQPVAFWCNPISGHNTLYWYLQNLGQGPELLIRYENEEAVDDSQLPKDRFSAERLKGVDSTLKIQPAELGDSAVYLCASSLGVGRGNEQFFGPGTRLTVL.

The chain combines TRBV29-1 with TRBJ2-3; TRBD2 might be the D (5 bases). The CDR3 spans 14 residues. Germline CDR1 SQVTM, CDR2 ANQGSEA. The V gene lost 7 bases and the J gene lost 4 bases, with 18 bases spanning the gap. DNA of the CDR3: TGCAGCGATGTTTCCGGGGAGACCCCAGATACGCAGTATTTT. This gives the protein CSDVSGETPDTQYF.

This chain uses TRBV6-1 with TRBJ2-2; the D gene could be TRBD1 or TRBD2 (6 bases each). CDR1 is MNHNS, CDR2 SASEGT, per germline. The ends were cut back, 2 bases at V and 0 bases at J, with 10 bases in the middle. This CDR3 contains 16 residues. CDR3: CASSERGTANTGELFF. CDR3 coding DNA: TGTGCCAGCAGTGAAAGGGGGACTGCGAACACCGGGGAGCTGTTTTTT.

This chain links TRBV5-1 with TRBJ1-2; unclear D gene. Looked up from germline, CDR1 is SGHRS and CDR2 is YFSETQ. This CDR3 is built from 13 residues. Trimming removed 0 bases from V and 0 bases from J, with 3 bases in between. CDR3 DNA: TGCGCCAGCAGCTTGGGTGCTAACTATGGCTACACCTTC. It encodes CASSLGANYGYTF.

Only one count was recorded for this clone. This rearrangement joins TRBV5-5 to TRBJ1-2, with 8 bases matching TRBD1. V gave up 3 bases and J gave up 3 bases; unmatched junction bases: 4. The CDR3 loop spans 14 amino acids. Germline assignment: CDR1 SGHKS and CDR2 YYEKEE (reference sequence). The CDR3, as DNA: TGTGCCAGCAGCTCGCAGGGGGCCGACTATGGCTACACCTTC. Its protein product is CASSSQGADYGYTF. The full variable domain, its missing parts supplied by reference TRBV5-5 and TRBJ1-2, is DAGVTQSPTHLIKTRGQQVTLRCSPISGHKSVSWYQQVLGQGPQFIFQYYEKEERGRGNFPDRFSARQFPNYSSELNVNALLLGDSALYLCASSSQGADYGYTFGSGTRLTVV.

The chain recombines TRBV6-6 with TRBJ2-2; unclear D gene. V dropped 2 bases and J dropped 3 bases, with 4 bases sitting between them. Per germline, CDR1 MNHNY and CDR2 SVGAGI (reference sequence). The CDR3 sequence is 13 residues long. The DNA for the CDR3 is TGTGCCAGCAGTTACAGGGACACCGGGGAGCTGTTTTTT. Protein: CASSYRDTGELFF.

In this sample, this clone turned up a few times. V and J are TRBV20-1 and TRBJ2-4, with D unclear. Trimming took off 4 bases at V and 9 bases at J, with 10 bases between the two ends. The CDR3 has 11 amino acids. The V gene's germline CDR1 is DFQATT and CDR2 SNEGSKA (reference sequence). The CDR3 DNA reads as TGCAGTGCTAACCGGGCCGGCATTCAGTACTTC. Translating it yields CSANRAGIQYF.

The V call is TRBV2, the J call TRBJ2-3; TRBD2 matches 8 bases. CDR3 length: 17 residues. Unmatched junction bases numbered 15, after V lost 7 bases and J lost 3 bases. Germline V gene sequence: CDR1 SNHLY, CDR2 FYNNEI. CDR3 sequence reads: CASIPREGEWGTDTQYF. CDR3 nucleotide sequence: TGTGCCAGCATTCCCCGGGAGGGGGAGTGGGGGACAGATACGCAGTATTTT.

The genes are TRBV29-1 and TRBJ2-2, with unresolved D. This CDR3 contains 13 residues. V was pared by 8 bases and J by 4 bases, with 14 bases between. Germline CDR1 SQVTM, CDR2 ANQGSEA. CDR3 bases: TGCAGCCTTCGGAGCCGCGGCACCGGGGAGCTGTTTTTT. It specifies CSLRSRGTGELFF.

This clone is a singleton in its sample. V usage is TRBV6-4 and J usage is TRBJ2-5; D gene uncertain. CDR1 MRHNA and CDR2 SNTAGT come from the germline V gene. V was shortened by 2 bases and J by 2 bases, with 6 bases between the two germline ends. CDR3 length equals 13 residues. CDR3 in DNA: TGTGCCAGCAGTGACAGGGAACAAGAGACCCAGTACTTC. Amino acids: CASSDREQETQYF.

The V gene is TRBV29-1, the J gene TRBJ1-1; tentatively, D is TRBD1 (5 bases). Germline CDR1 reads SQVTM; CDR2 reads ANQGSEA. There are 11 residues in the CDR3. With 4 bases removed from V and 5 bases from J, the gap between germline ends came to 8 bases. The CDR3 sequence: CSVGRETEAFF. The CDR3 region has the DNA TGCAGCGTTGGCAGGGAGACTGAAGCTTTCTTT. The full variable domain, its missing parts supplied by reference TRBV29-1 and TRBJ1-1, is SAVISQKPSRDICQRGTSLTIQCQVDSQVTMMFWYRQQPGQSLTLIATANQGSEATYESGFVIDKFPISRPNLTFSTLTVSNMSPEDSSIYLCSVGRETEAFFGQGTRLTVV.

The chain has TRBV28 and TRBJ2-1, with D unclear. This CDR3 is built from 13 residues. CDR1 MDHEN and CDR2 SYDVKM come from the germline V gene. V dropped 1 base and J dropped 3 bases, with 4 bases sitting between them. The CDR3 DNA reads TGTGCCAGCAGTTTATTCGGCTACAATGAGCAGTTCTTC. Translating it yields CASSLFGYNEQFF.

The V gene is TRBV11-2, the J gene TRBJ2-1; possible D gene TRBD1, 5 bases. Germline V lookup: CDR1 SGHAT, CDR2 FQNNGV. The CDR3 totals 14 residues. The V end lost 5 bases, the J end lost 3 bases, and 11 bases lay between the germline ends. The CDR3 spells CASSPRQLYNEQFF. CDR3 coding DNA: TGTGCCAGCAGCCCTCGACAGCTCTACAATGAGCAGTTCTTC.

CDR3 sequence reads: CASSPDRVSGANVLTF. The CDR3 coding sequence is TGTGCCAGCAGCCCGGACAGGGTCTCTGGGGCCAACGTCCTGACTTTC. The genes are TRBV5-4 and TRBJ2-6; 8 bases fit TRBD1. V gave up 4 bases and J gave up 0 bases; unmatched junction bases: 3. This CDR3 has 16 residues. Germline V gene data show CDR1 as SGHNT and CDR2 as YYREEE (reference sequence). Filled out from reference TRBV5-4 and TRBJ2-6, the complete variable domain reads ETGVTQSPTHLIKTRGQQVTLRCSSQSGHNTVSWYQQALGQGPQFIFQYYREEENGRGNFPPRFSGLQFPNYSSELNVNALELDDSALYLCASSPDRVSGANVLTFGAGSRLTVL.

The chain carries TRBV27 and TRBJ1-2; no firm D call. The CDR3 loop spans 17 amino acids. CDR1 is MNHEY, CDR2 SMNVEV, per germline (reference sequence). Trimming removed 5 bases from V and 3 bases from J, with 22 bases in between. CDR3 DNA: TGTGCCAGCAGTGAGATGGCTTTTCGGACCGTCGACTATGGCTACACCTTC. Its translation: CASSEMAFRTVDYGYTF.

The J gene is TRBJ2-2, the V gene TRBV6-5; tentatively, D is TRBD1 (6 bases). Deletions cut 6 bases from V and 2 bases from J, with 10 bases between. The CDR3 length is 14 residues. The germline gives CDR1 MNHEY, CDR2 SVGAGI. CDR3 sequence reads: CASRGDTNTGELFF. CDR3 coding DNA: TGTGCCAGCAGGGGGGACACCAACACCGGGGAGCTGTTTTTT.

The genes are TRBV5-1 and TRBJ1-1, with unresolved D. Trimming left V 3 bases short and J 1 base short, with 7 bases between. The V gene's germline CDR1 is SGHRS and CDR2 YFSETQ. The CDR3 spans 13 residues. The CDR3 sequence is CASSWAANTEAFF. The CDR3 DNA reads TGCGCCAGCAGCTGGGCAGCGAACACTGAAGCTTTCTTT.

The chain links TRBV7-9 to TRBJ1-2, with D hard to call. The germline V gene has CDR1 SEHNR and CDR2 FQNEAQ (reference sequence). The germline V and J ends were trimmed by 5 bases and 7 bases, with 14 bases remaining between them. This CDR3 is built from 13 residues. CDR3 DNA: TGTGCCAGCAGCCCCGGGTCCAGCGGTGGCTACACCTTC. Translation: CASSPGSSGGYTF.

This clone showed up just once. The chain links TRBV6-4 to TRBJ2-3; D is unresolved. The CDR3 runs 13 residues. The germline V gene encodes CDR1 MRHNA and CDR2 SNTAGT. V was shortened by 4 bases and J by 0 bases, with 5 bases between the two germline ends. CDR3 DNA sequence: TGTGCCAGCAGTGGGGGAAGCACAGATACGCAGTATTTT. Its translation is CASSGGSTDTQYF.